This is a list of T cell receptor beta chains from one sample in a study of CD8+ T cells in alopecia areata. The protocol was immunoSEQ multiplex PCR, while the TCRdb copy is restricted to in-frame clones and leaves out a portion. The table shows 180,000 or so clones, with roughly 46% occurring only once. The source material was CD8+ T cells sorted from blood, sampled at week 52, from a patient treated with tofacitinib. The receptors shown here come from a human donor with alopecia areata. The CDR3 runs from the conserved cysteine through the conserved F or W. The order of the fields is D gene, J gene, clone size, V gene, CDR3 DNA, CDR3 protein. The D gene is left open where the match is weak. Not all rows give a size; the values are once, few, many and, for expanded clones, a class.

>TRBD1|TRBJ2-1|-|TRBV6-5
TGTGCCAGCAGCCGCACCGGGACAGGACAGAATGAGCAGTTCTTC
CASSRTGTGQNEQFF
>-|TRBJ1-5|-|TRBV29-1
TGCAGCGTTGGAGGTAGCAGCAATCAGCCCCAGCATTTT
CSVGGSSNQPQHF
>TRBD2|TRBJ2-3|-|TRBV29-1
TGCAGCGTCTGGGGACTAGCGGGGGAGGAAAGCACAGATACGCAGTATTTT
CSVWGLAGEESTDTQYF
>-|TRBJ2-2|-|TRBV10-3
TGTGCCATCAGTGAGGCTCAGAACACCGGGGAGCTGTTTTTT
CAISEAQNTGELFF
>-|TRBJ2-5|few|TRBV7-2
TGTGCCAGCAGCTTAGCCGGGAACAGGGAGACCCAGTACTTC
CASSLAGNRETQYF
>-|TRBJ2-2|-|TRBV30
TGTGCCTGGAGTGGTTGGAGTAGGACCGGGGAGCTGTTTTTT
CAWSGWSRTGELFF
>-|TRBJ1-1|-|TRBV7-6
TGTGCCGTCGTTGGGCTCAATGAAGCTTTCTTT
CAVVGLNEAFF
>-|TRBJ1-4|-|TRBV10-3
TGTGCCATCAGTGAGAAGCAGGGTAATGAAAAACTGTTTTTT
CAISEKQGNEKLFF
>-|TRBJ2-1|-|TRBV11-2
TGTGCCAGCAGCTTGTGGGCCGATGAGCAGTTCTTC
CASSLWADEQFF
>TRBD1|TRBJ1-5|-|TRBV19
TGTGCCAGCCAGGGGGATAGCAATCAGCCCCAGCATTTT
CASQGDSNQPQHF
>-|TRBJ1-1|few|TRBV9
TGTGCCAGCAGCCTAGGGACATCGAACACTGAAGCTTTCTTT
CASSLGTSNTEAFF
>-|TRBJ2-3|few|TRBV2
TGTGCCAGCAAAACAGGAGTGGGTACAGATACGCAGTATTTT
CASKTGVGTDTQYF
>TRBD1|TRBJ2-7|-|TRBV27
TGTGCCAGCTTTCTTCAGGGGGTCCAGTACTTC
CASFLQGVQYF
>-|TRBJ2-4|few|TRBV18
TGTGCCAGCACACGGGGGGCCGACATTCAGTACTTC
CASTRGADIQYF
>-|TRBJ2-5|-|TRBV4-1
TGCGCCAGCAGCCAAGATTCGGCGACCGCGGAGACCCAGTACTTC
CASSQDSATAETQYF
>-|TRBJ1-1|-|TRBV7-2
TGTGCCAGCAGCCCTAGCCTCCTCGGGTGGACTGAAGCTTTCTTT
CASSPSLLGWTEAFF
>-|TRBJ2-7|few|TRBV27
TGTGCCAGCAGTTTGTCGGCCCCGCTGGAAGAGCAGTACTTC
CASSLSAPLEEQYF
>TRBD1|TRBJ1-5|-|TRBV7-8
TGTGCCAGCAGCCCTCACAGGGGAAATCAGCCCCAGCATTTT
CASSPHRGNQPQHF
>TRBD1|TRBJ1-6|-|TRBV30
TGTGCGTGGGCCGGGACAGGGGGATCACCCCTCCACTTT
CAWAGTGGSPLHF
>-|TRBJ1-2|-|TRBV27
TGTGCCAGCAGTTGGGGCGGCTCTAACTATGGCTACACCTTC
CASSWGGSNYGYTF
>-|TRBJ1-2|-|TRBV7-2
TGTGCCAGCAGCTCCACAGGGTTGCGAGGCTATGGCTACACCTTC
CASSSTGLRGYGYTF
>-|TRBJ1-3|-|TRBV27
TGTGCCAGCAGTATCTCGGGAGGTGGAAACACCATATATTTT
CASSISGGGNTIYF
>-|TRBJ2-1|few|TRBV5-1
TGCGCCAGCAGCCGAACGCGGGACCCCCAAGTGGAGCAGTTCTTC
CASSRTRDPQVEQFF
>TRBD1|TRBJ2-1|-|TRBV9
TGTGCCAGCAGCGCGAGGGACAGGGGGAATGAGCAGTTCTTC
CASSARDRGNEQFF
>TRBD2|TRBJ2-7|-|TRBV30
TGTGCCTGGAGTCTCGGGACTATCTCGGCCGAGCAGTACTTC
CAWSLGTISAEQYF
>-|TRBJ2-7|-|TRBV9
TGTGCCAGCAGCTCACACGGCGGGTCGATCGACGAGCAGTACTTC
CASSSHGGSIDEQYF
>-|TRBJ2-6|-|TRBV7-3
TGTGCCAGCAGCTCCCTAGGGCTTGGGGCCAACGTCCTGACTTTC
CASSSLGLGANVLTF
>TRBD1|TRBJ2-7|once|TRBV5-1
TGCGCCAGCAGCGACAGGGGGAGCTCCTACGAGCAGTACTTC
CASSDRGSSYEQYF
>TRBD2|TRBJ2-3|few|TRBV2
TGTGCCAGGAGTGGACTAGACCCCACAGATACGCAGTATTTT
CARSGLDPTDTQYF
>-|TRBJ2-7|-|TRBV29-1
TGCAGCGCTCGGGAATCCTACGAGCAGTACTTC
CSARESYEQYF
>TRBD1|TRBJ2-7|-|TRBV29-1
TGCAGCGTGACCGGGACAGTTCTCTACGAGCAGTACTTC
CSVTGTVLYEQYF
>-|TRBJ2-2|-|TRBV7-9
TGTGCCAGCAGCTTAGGGGGCACCGGGGAGCTGTTTTTT
CASSLGGTGELFF
>TRBD1|TRBJ1-2|few|TRBV5-4
TGTGCCAGCAGCTTAGGGACAGAGCTGAACTATGGCTACACCTTC
CASSLGTELNYGYTF
>-|TRBJ1-1|-|TRBV27
TGTGCCAGCAGTTTCGGCCCACTCAACGAAGCTTTCTTT
CASSFGPLNEAFF
>-|TRBJ2-2|-|TRBV4-1
TGCGCCAGCAGCCACCTTAAAATACCCGGGGAGCTGTTTTTT
CASSHLKIPGELFF